This T cell receptor beta chain was profiled in a study of blood T cell repertoires in COVID-19. Only a few counts were recorded for this clone. The table came from immunoSEQ multiplex PCR; TCRdb's copy has only in-frame clones and leaves some out. The data contain approximately 70,000 clones, roughly nine tenths of them singletons. Germline V gives CDR1 SGHNT, CDR2 YYREEE (reference sequence). Trimming shortened V by 4 bases and J by 7 bases, and 18 bases separated the two germline ends. This CDR3 spans 16 amino acids. This clonotype was sampled from a middle-aged man with COVID-19, enrolled during active disease. The chain joins TRBV5-4 to TRBJ1-6; D gene ambiguous. Sequenced input: peripheral blood. In nucleotides, the CDR3 is TGTGCCAGCAGCATGGGATTCGCGGGGTCGAATTCACCCCTCCACTTT. Residues: CASSMGFAGSNSPLHF.